The 30 T cell receptor beta chains below all came from one sample that was sequenced in a study of T cells in Graves' hyperthyroidism and ophthalmopathy. The source material, RNA transcripts, was used to amplify TCR beta CDR3 regions. The TCR CDR3 was amplified in a first-round RT-PCR using the HTBI primer set. From the multiplex PCR reads, TCRdb called clonotypes with MiXCR, one entry per CDR3 protein. The table lists 150,000 to 200,000 distinct CDR3 sequences, 15% to 20% of them singletons. Sequencing was performed on blood. The receptor source for this set is a woman aged 45-65 years with Graves' hyperthyroidism.

This clonotype was seen repeatedly, ten times or more. The V and J genes are TRBV20-1 and TRBJ1-1; maybe TRBD1 (6 bases). Trimming removed 0 bases from V and 1 base from J, with 12 bases in between. Per the germline V gene, CDR1 is DFQATT and CDR2 is SNEGSKA (reference sequence). This CDR3 has 15 residues. In DNA, the CDR3 is TGCAGTGCTAGAGATCTGGGGGGGCGGAACACTGAAGCTTTCTTT. Its translation: CSARDLGGRNTEAFF.

This clonotype was seen at least ten times. The chain combines TRBV28 with TRBJ2-7; D is ambiguous. The CDR3 covers 11 residues. Per germline, CDR1 MDHEN and CDR2 SYDVKM. V shed 6 bases and J shed 2 bases, with 5 bases lying between them. CDR3 in DNA: TGTGCCAGCAGAGGACCCTACGAGCAGTACTTC. Amino acid sequence: CASRGPYEQYF.

Notes on this clonotype: A much larger clone differs by one base, so this may be a read error. The chain is built from TRBV28 and TRBJ2-7; 15 bases are shared with TRBD2. Losses at the gene ends were 11 bases for V and 5 bases for J; bases not matched to a gene: 16. The CDR3 runs 17 residues. CDR1 is MDHEN, CDR2 SYDVKM, per germline. In DNA form, the CDR3 reads TGTGCCGGCAACCCAACGGTGAGGACTAGCGGGGGGGACGAGCAGTACTTC. This encodes CAGNPTVRTSGGDEQYF. The full variable domain, rest sourced from reference TRBV28 and TRBJ2-7, is DVKVTQSSRYLVKRTGEKVFLECVQDMDHENMFWYRQDPGLGLRLIYFSYDVKMKEKGDIPEGYSVSREKKERFSLILESASTNQTSMYLCAGNPTVRTSGGDEQYFGPGTRLTVT.

This clonotype occurred many times. The chain recombines TRBV28 with TRBJ2-7, with 10 positions matching TRBD1. The germline gives CDR1 MDHEN, CDR2 SYDVKM. The CDR3 runs to 15 residues. J lost 4 bases, V lost 8 bases, and 11 bases had no gene match. The CDR3 loop reads CASCPWRQGAYEQYF. The CDR3 DNA follows: TGTGCCAGCTGCCCATGGAGACAGGGGGCTTACGAGCAGTACTTC.

This clonotype occurred many times. The chain couples TRBV7-6 to TRBJ2-7; possible D gene TRBD2, 5 bases. This CDR3 has 13 amino acids. The V gene lost 0 bases and the J gene lost 6 bases, with 9 bases spanning the gap. Looked up from germline, CDR1 is SGHVS and CDR2 is FNYEAQ. Written as DNA, the CDR3 is TGTGCCAGCAGCTTAGCGGAGGTATCCGAGCAGTACTTC. It translates to CASSLAEVSEQYF. The full variable domain, its missing parts supplied by reference TRBV7-6 and TRBJ2-7, is GAGVSQSPRYKVTKRGQDVALRCDPISGHVSLYWYRQALGQGPEFLTYFNYEAQQDKSGLPNDRFSAERPEGSISTLTIQRTEQRDSAMYRCASSLAEVSEQYFGPGTRLTVT.

This clonotype appeared once. The chain employs TRBV13 and TRBJ1-5; D is undetermined. Per germline, CDR1 PRHDT and CDR2 FYEKMQ (reference sequence). Between the trimmed V and J ends, which lost 6 bases and 2 bases, there was a span of 5 bases. This CDR3 has 12 amino acids. The CDR3 sequence is CASRKGNQPQHF. The CDR3 DNA follows: TGTGCCAGCAGAAAGGGCAATCAGCCCCAGCATTTT. Full variable domain (remainder filled in from reference TRBV13 and TRBJ1-5): AAGVIQSPRHLIKEKRETATLKCYPIPRHDTVYWYQQGPGQDPQFLISFYEKMQSDKGSIPDRFSAQQFSDYHSELNMSSLELGDSALYFCASRKGNQPQHFGDGTRLSIL.

The V call is TRBV5-6, the J call TRBJ2-1; maybe TRBD2 (6 bases). This CDR3 spans 14 amino acids. The germline CDR1 and CDR2 sequences are SGHDT and YYEEEE. Between the trimmed V and J ends, which lost 2 bases and 8 bases, there was a span of 14 bases. Here the CDR3 DNA reads TGTGCCAGCAGCTTCGAAGCAGGGAGGTATGAGCAGTTCTTC. It yields the protein CASSFEAGRYEQFF.

This clonotype has ten or more counts. This chain uses TRBV9 with TRBJ2-5; 7 bases fit TRBD2. The CDR3 sequence is 14 residues long. The germline gives CDR1 SGDLS, CDR2 YYNGEE. Germline trimming cut 4 bases from V and 5 bases from J; bases unmatched to any gene: 8. The DNA for the CDR3 is TGTGCCAGCAGCACCATTGGGGGGGACGAGACCCAGTACTTC. It is translated as CASSTIGGDETQYF.

The rearrangement links TRBV11-2 to TRBJ2-5, with 10 bases that match TRBD2. CDR1 is SGHAT, CDR2 FQNNGV, per germline. CDR3 length equals 16 residues. Trimming at V came to 1 base and at J to 5 bases, leaving 7 bases not matched to a gene. This chain's CDR3 is CASSLVKAGGTETQYF. The CDR3 DNA reads as TGTGCCAGCAGCTTAGTCAAAGCGGGAGGGACGGAGACCCAGTACTTC.

Note on this clonotype: The conserved closing phenylalanine or tryptophan is absent in this CDR3, likely reflecting a read error. The gene calls are TRBV12-3 or TRBV12-4 and TRBJ1-5; D gene ambiguous. The CDR3 has 13 amino acids. The CDR3 loop reads CASGLLSNKPQHL. CDR3 DNA sequence: TGTGCCAGCGGACTACTTAGCAATAAGCCCCAGCATCTT.

This rearrangement joins TRBV9 to TRBJ1-2, with 7 bases aligning to TRBD1. After removal of 0 bases from V and 2 bases from J, the junction contained 4 bases not matched to a gene. The germline V gene has CDR1 SGDLS and CDR2 YYNGEE. The CDR3 covers 15 residues. The CDR3 DNA sequence: TGTGCCAGCAGCGTAGCCCCGGGACAGAACTATGGCTACACCTTC. This encodes CASSVAPGQNYGYTF.

This clonotype was counted only a few times. The chain links TRBV5-1 to TRBJ2-5, with TRBD1 matching 8 bases. The CDR3 runs 15 residues. Germline-derived CDR1 and CDR2 are SGHRS and YFSETQ. The V gene end was trimmed by 0 bases and the J gene end by 5 bases; junction bases not matched to a gene: 6. The CDR3 DNA follows: TGCGCCAGCAGCTTGGGAGGACAGGGTTGGGAGACCCAGTACTTC. This codes for CASSLGGQGWETQYF.

This clonotype has a count of ten or more. V gene TRBV9 combines with J gene TRBJ2-5, with TRBD2 as a possible D gene (6 bases). This CDR3 contains 14 residues. The germline V gene has CDR1 SGDLS and CDR2 YYNGEE. V dropped 2 bases and J dropped 0 bases, with 8 bases sitting between them. The CDR3 sequence: CASSVLAYQETQYF. For the CDR3, the DNA is TGTGCCAGCAGCGTCCTAGCGTACCAAGAGACCCAGTACTTC.

This clonotype was seen many times. J is TRBJ1-1 and V is TRBV6-2 or TRBV6-3; a possible D gene is TRBD1 (5 bases). Germline V CDR1 and CDR2: MNHEY, SVGEGT. The CDR3 has 14 residues. V was trimmed by 2 bases and J by 6 bases, leaving 13 bases between them. CDR3 in amino acids: CASSYRAQGAEAFF. The CDR3 region has the DNA TGTGCCAGCAGTTACCGGGCCCAAGGGGCTGAAGCTTTCTTT.

This clonotype came up many times. CDR3 in amino acids: CAAHRGPARGYTF. The CDR3 coding sequence is TGTGCCGCTCACCGGGGCCCCGCGCGAGGCTACACCTTC. This chain links TRBV28 with TRBJ1-2, with D possibly being TRBD1 (5 bases). CDR1 is MDHEN, CDR2 SYDVKM, per germline. The CDR3 extends over 13 amino acids. The V and J ends lost 11 bases and 8 bases respectively, with 21 bases between them.

CDR3 bases: TGTGCCAGCAGCCCTACCCCCGGAGGAGAGACCCAGTACTTC. This translates into CASSPTPGGETQYF. The J gene is TRBJ2-5, the V gene TRBV27; TRBD2 might be the D (5 bases). Germline CDR1 and CDR2: MNHEY and SMNVEV (reference sequence). The CDR3 length is 14 residues. V was trimmed by 6 bases and J by 4 bases, leaving 15 bases between them.

The chain links TRBV27 to TRBJ1-1, with D unresolved. The CDR3 spans 14 residues. Germline CDR1 MNHEY, CDR2 SMNVEV (reference sequence). The germline V and J ends were trimmed by 2 bases and 1 base, with 8 bases remaining between them. The CDR3 here is CASSLKGRNTEAFF. The CDR3 DNA follows: TGTGCCAGCAGTTTAAAGGGCAGGAACACTGAAGCTTTCTTT.

This clonotype was picked up many times. The rearrangement uses TRBV20-1 and TRBJ1-6; the D is unclear. Germline V gene sequence: CDR1 DFQATT, CDR2 SNEGSKA (reference sequence). V lost 1 base, J lost 7 bases, and 14 bases lay in between. This CDR3 has 15 residues. CDR3 amino acids: CSARGRGPLNSPLHF. The DNA of the CDR3 is TGCAGTGCTAGAGGCCGGGGTCCCCTGAATTCACCCCTCCACTTT.

This sequence joins TRBV19 and TRBJ1-5; 7 bases align to TRBD1. The V gene's germline CDR1 is LNHDA and CDR2 SQIVND (reference sequence). The CDR3 is 15 residues long. V shed 5 bases, J shed 7 bases, and the junction held 11 bases outside the gene matches. In DNA form, the CDR3 reads TGTGCCAGTAGTCTAAATAACAGGGGTAGGCAGCCCCAGCATTTT. Amino acid sequence: CASSLNNRGRQPQHF.

This clonotype was seen many times. The CDR3 DNA reads TGTGCCAGTAGTATTACGGTGAACACTGAAGCTTTCTTT. Translated: CASSITVNTEAFF. This chain connects TRBV19 to TRBJ1-1; D remains unclear. The CDR3 consists of 13 residues. Per germline, CDR1 LNHDA and CDR2 SQIVND (reference sequence). Trimming pared 3 bases from V and 0 bases from J, leaving 5 bases between.

This clonotype was observed many times. The V and J genes are TRBV15 and TRBJ2-2; no clear D gene. With 4 bases removed from V and 3 bases from J, the gap between germline ends came to 3 bases. Germline assignment: CDR1 LNHNV and CDR2 YYDKDF (reference sequence). This CDR3 spans 12 amino acids. The CDR3 nucleotides are TGTGCCACCAGCACCTACACCGGGGAGCTGTTTTTT. It codes for CATSTYTGELFF.

Regarding this clonotype: A much larger clone is a single base away; this may be a read error. The chain employs TRBV7-6 and TRBJ2-7; no firm D call. There are 16 residues in the CDR3. V lost 4 bases to trimming and J lost 5 bases, with 21 bases between them. Germline-derived CDR1 and CDR2 are SGHVS and FNYEAQ. The CDR3 spells CASSSRPERRSDEQYF. The CDR3 nucleotides are TGTGCCAGCAGCTCGCGACCCGAGAGGCGGTCGGACGAGCAGTACTTC. The full variable domain, its missing parts supplied by reference TRBV7-6 and TRBJ2-7, is GAGVSQSPRYKVTKRGQDVALRCDPISGHVSLYWYRQALGQGPEFLTYFNYEAQQDKSGLPNDRFSAERPEGSISTLTIQRTEQRDSAMYRCASSSRPERRSDEQYFGPGTRLTVT.

This clonotype was detected ten times or more. The chain couples TRBV6-1 to TRBJ2-5, with 8 bases identical to TRBD1. The CDR3 extends over 14 amino acids. V gave up 5 bases and J gave up 2 bases; unmatched junction bases: 4. The germline gives CDR1 MNHNS, CDR2 SASEGT. The DNA of the CDR3 is TGTGCCAGCAGTTTAACAGGGGGACAAGAGACCCAGTACTTC. Its translation: CASSLTGGQETQYF.

This clonotype was recorded at least ten times. The genes are TRBV11-2 and TRBJ1-1; no clear D. Trimming took 1 base from V and 0 from J, leaving 12 bases between them. Per the germline V gene, CDR1 is SGHAT and CDR2 is FQNNGV. CDR3 length equals 16 residues. CDR3 DNA: TGTGCCAGCAGCTTAGTTGCGGTTCAGCTGAACACTGAAGCTTTCTTT. It yields the protein CASSLVAVQLNTEAFF.

This clonotype appeared many times. V and J are TRBV12-3 or TRBV12-4 and TRBJ1-5; a possible D gene is TRBD1 (6 bases). The CDR3 extends over 14 amino acids. V was clipped by 4 bases and J by 2 bases, with 9 bases between them. CDR3 bases: TGTGCCAGCAGTTGGAGGGGGGGCAATCAGCCCCAGCATTTT. It specifies CASSWRGGNQPQHF.

This clonotype came up many times. The chain links TRBV7-3 to TRBJ2-5; D could derive from TRBD1 or TRBD2 (5 bases each). The V end was cut by 4 bases, the J end by 5 bases, with 11 bases between. There are 13 residues in the CDR3. Looked up from germline, CDR1 is SGHTA and CDR2 is FQGTGA. The CDR3 region has the DNA TGTGCCAGCAGCTCCGGGACGTTGGAGACCCAGTACTTC. Protein sequence: CASSSGTLETQYF.

This clonotype came up a few times. The V and J genes are TRBV7-3 and TRBJ2-2; the match to TRBD2 covers 8 bases. Germline V CDR1 and CDR2: SGHTA, FQGTGA. The CDR3 totals 21 residues. Unmatched junction bases numbered 24, after V lost 5 bases and J lost 4 bases. CDR3 bases: TGTGCCAGCAGCCATAGTCTTCTCGGGGGGGCCCACCCCTCCCGCACCGGGGAGCTGTTTTTT. Amino acids: CASSHSLLGGAHPSRTGELFF. Supplemented by reference TRBV7-3 and TRBJ2-2, the full variable domain reads GAGVSQTPSNKVTEKGKYVELRCDPISGHTALYWYRQSLGQGPEFLIYFQGTGAADDSGLPNDRFFAVRPEGSVSTLKIQRTERGDSAVYLCASSHSLLGGAHPSRTGELFFGEGSRLTVL.

This clonotype was detected ten times or more. The V and J genes are TRBV7-3 and TRBJ2-1; 9 bases map to TRBD1. Germline CDR1 and CDR2: SGHTA and FQGTGA. J gave up 8 bases and V 0 bases, and 5 bases lay outside the gene matches. CDR3 length equals 15 residues. CDR3 sequence reads: CASSLTWDRVHEQFF. The CDR3 coding sequence is TGTGCCAGCAGCTTAACGTGGGACAGGGTGCATGAGCAGTTCTTC.

This clonotype was found many times. The chain couples TRBV6-2 or TRBV6-3 to TRBJ1-2, with TRBD1 as a possible D gene (5 bases). Germline CDR1 is MNHEY and CDR2 is SVGEGT. The CDR3 extends over 13 amino acids. Deletions cut 4 bases from V and 3 bases from J, with 9 bases between. CDR3 sequence (DNA): TGTGCCAGCAGTTCAGGGTCTGACTATGGCTACACCTTC. Its protein is CASSSGSDYGYTF.

This clonotype appeared many times. The rearrangement joins TRBV6-4 to TRBJ2-2; maybe TRBD2 (5 bases). The CDR3 extends over 14 amino acids. V shed 3 bases and J shed 3 bases, with 8 bases lying between them. CDR1 MRHNA and CDR2 SNTAGT come from the germline V gene. CDR3 in DNA: TGTGCCAGCAGTGAAGGCGGGTACACCGGGGAGCTGTTTTTT. This codes for CASSEGGYTGELFF.